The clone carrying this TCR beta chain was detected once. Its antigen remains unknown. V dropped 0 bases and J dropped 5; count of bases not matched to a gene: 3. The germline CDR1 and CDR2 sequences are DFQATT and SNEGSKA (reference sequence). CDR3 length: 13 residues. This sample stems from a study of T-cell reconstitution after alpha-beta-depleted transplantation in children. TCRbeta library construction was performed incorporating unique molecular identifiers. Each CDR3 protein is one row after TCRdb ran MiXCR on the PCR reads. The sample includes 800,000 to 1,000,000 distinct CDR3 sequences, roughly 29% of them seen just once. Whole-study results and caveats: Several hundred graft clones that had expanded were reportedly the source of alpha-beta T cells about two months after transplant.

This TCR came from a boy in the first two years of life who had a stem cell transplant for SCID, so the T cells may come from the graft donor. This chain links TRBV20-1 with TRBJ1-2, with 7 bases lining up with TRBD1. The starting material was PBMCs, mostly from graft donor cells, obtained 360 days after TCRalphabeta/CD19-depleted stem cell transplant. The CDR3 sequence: CSAREQGTYGYTF. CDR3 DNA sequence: TGCAGTGCTAGAGAACAGGGGACTTATGGCTACACCTTC.